This T cell receptor (beta chain) was sequenced during a study of T cell responses to AZD1222 COVID-19 vaccine. The CDR3 totals 14 residues. CDR1 SGHRS and CDR2 YFSETQ come from the germline V gene. V dropped 4 bases and J dropped 5 bases, with 12 bases sitting between them. Clones were read by immunoSEQ multiplex PCR, and TCRdb kept only the in-frame ones, dropping some. This table has 100,000 to 150,000 clones, about 88% appearing once. Comments on this clone: What it binds is unknown.

Study-wide points: Baseline seropositives among AZD1222 recipients totaled only six.

The receptor was derived from an adult in good health. This chain uses TRBV5-1 with TRBJ1-4, with D perhaps TRBD1 (6 bases). Specimen: peripheral blood, collected on day 0 of AZD1222 vaccination. The CDR3 nucleotides read TGCGCCAGCAGCACCTCAGGGGCAAATGAAAAACTGTTTTTT. Translation gives CASSTSGANEKLFF.